The 18 T cell receptor beta chains in this list originate from one sample, sequenced in a study of blood T cell repertoires in COVID-19. Clones were read by immunoSEQ multiplex PCR, and TCRdb kept only the in-frame ones, dropping some. Among about 370,000 clones listed, around 90% were seen once. The source material was peripheral blood. These receptors all come from a woman aged 30 to 39 with COVID-19, enrolled during active disease.

The rearrangement joins TRBV5-8 to TRBJ2-4, with TRBD1 matching over 9 bases. CDR1 and CDR2 (germline): SGHTS, YDEGEE. The CDR3 has 13 residues. The V and J ends lost 4 bases and 6 bases, in that order; junction bases with no gene match: 2. The CDR3 coding sequence is TGTGCCAGCAGCACGGACAGGGGAAACATTCAGTACTTC. Translated, it gives CASSTDRGNIQYF. The whole variable domain, filled in from reference TRBV5-8 and TRBJ2-4, reads EAGVTQSPTHLIKTRGQQATLRCSPISGHTSVYWYQQALGLGLQFLLWYDEGEERNRGNFPPRFSGRQFPNYSSELNVNALELEDSALYLCASSTDRGNIQYFGAGTRLSVL.

The chain carries TRBV5-4 and TRBJ2-1; 15 bases map to TRBD2. The CDR3 is 16 amino acids. The V gene's germline CDR1 is SGHNT and CDR2 YYREEE (reference sequence). V lost 2 bases to trimming and J lost 4 bases; unmatched junction nucleotides: 1. This CDR3 is CASSLGLAGGYNEQFF. The CDR3 bases are TGTGCCAGCAGCTTAGGACTAGCGGGGGGGTACAATGAGCAGTTCTTC.

This clone was picked up one time. This chain uses TRBV19 with TRBJ2-1, with D possibly being TRBD1 (6 bases). The CDR3 consists of 14 residues. CDR1 LNHDA and CDR2 SQIVND come from the germline V gene (reference sequence). Trimming pared 9 bases from V and 6 bases from J, leaving 18 bases between. The CDR3 sequence is CASSPGRGGNEQFF. For the CDR3, the DNA is TGTGCCAGCAGTCCGGGGCGAGGGGGCAATGAGCAGTTCTTC.

V is TRBV23-1 and J is TRBJ2-7; D uncertain. TRBV23-1 is labeled an ORF, and its function is uncertain. With 4 bases removed from V and 1 base from J, the gap between germline ends came to 2 bases. CDR3 length equals 11 residues. CDR3: CASSPSYEQYV. CDR3 coding DNA: TGCGCCAGCAGTCCTTCCTACGAGCAGTACGTC.

The chain links TRBV4-2 to TRBJ2-2; 8 nucleotides match TRBD2. V gave up 0 bases and J gave up 5 bases; unmatched junction bases: 5. The CDR3 is made up of 16 amino acids. Per germline, CDR1 LGHNA and CDR2 YNFKEQ. CDR3 region: CASSQERLAGTGELFF. The CDR3 region has the DNA TGTGCCAGCAGCCAAGAAAGGCTAGCGGGTACCGGGGAGCTGTTTTTT.

The chain has TRBV6-2 or TRBV6-3 and TRBJ1-1; TRBD1 matches at 8 bases. The CDR3 contains 17 residues. The V segment lost 2 bases and the J segment 0 bases; nucleotides outside the gene matches: 8. Germline values: CDR1 MNHEY, CDR2 SVGEGT. CDR3 DNA: TGTGCCAGCAGTTACCTCAGGACAGGGCAGATGAACACTGAAGCTTTCTTT. Translation: CASSYLRTGQMNTEAFF.

The rearrangement joins TRBV21-1 to TRBJ1-1; the D call TRBD1 from the table was never checked on the DNA. TRBV21-1 is deemed a pseudogene. The CDR3 runs 15 residues. CDR3 bases: TGTGCCAGCAGCAACGCTCCGGACAGGGTATACGAAGCTTTCTTT. Residues: CASSNAPDRVYEAFF.

This rearrangement joins TRBV6-5 to TRBJ1-3; D is ambiguous. V was pared by 6 bases and J by 4 bases, with 10 bases between. In germline, CDR1 is MNHEY, CDR2 SVGAGI. The CDR3 is 13 residues long. In nucleotides, the CDR3 is TGTGCCAGCAGCACCTTACAGGGAAACACCATATATTTT. Its protein product is CASSTLQGNTIYF.

The chain recombines TRBV19 with TRBJ1-4; possibly TRBD1 for D (5 bases). This CDR3 is 16 amino acids long. Deletions cut 7 bases from V and 0 bases from J, with 15 bases between. The germline CDR1 and CDR2 sequences are LNHDA and SQIVND (reference sequence). This CDR3 reads CASTAQGKTTNEKLFF. CDR3 nucleotide sequence: TGTGCCAGTACCGCCCAGGGAAAAACAACTAATGAAAAACTGTTTTTT.

The chain has TRBV7-9 and TRBJ1-4; D is perhaps TRBD1 (6 bases). Germline V gene lookup returns CDR1 SEHNR and CDR2 FQNEAQ (reference sequence). Trimming shortened V by 5 bases and J by 5 bases, and 12 bases separated the two germline ends. CDR3 length equals 14 residues. CDR3 residues: CASSIGQTNEKLFF. CDR3 nucleotide sequence: TGTGCCAGCAGCATCGGACAGACAAATGAAAAACTGTTTTTT. The whole variable domain, filled in from reference TRBV7-9 and TRBJ1-4, reads DTGVSQNPRHKITKRGQNVTFRCDPISEHNRLYWYRQTLGQGPEFLTYFQNEAQLEKSRLLSDRFSAERPKGSFSTLEIQRTEQGDSAMYLCASSIGQTNEKLFFGSGTQLSVL.

This chain connects TRBV24-1 to TRBJ1-5, with D tentatively TRBD1 (5 bases). The CDR3 contains 16 residues. The V and J ends lost 2 bases and 0 bases respectively, with 10 bases between them. Germline assignment: CDR1 KGHDR and CDR2 SFDVKD. CDR3 sequence reads: CATSDSREDSNQPQHF. The CDR3 DNA reads as TGTGCCACCAGTGATTCCAGGGAGGATAGCAATCAGCCCCAGCATTTT.

This chain joins TRBV29-1 and TRBJ2-7, with D possibly matching TRBD1 (7 bases). V was pared by 4 bases and J by 7 bases, with 14 bases between. Germline lookup yields CDR1 SQVTM and CDR2 ANQGSEA. The CDR3 totals 12 residues. The chain's CDR3 is CSVVEGAGEQYF. CDR3 coding DNA: TGCAGCGTTGTGGAGGGGGCAGGGGAGCAGTACTTC.

The gene calls are TRBV4-3 and TRBJ2-2, with 8 bases matching TRBD1. Germline trimming cut 6 bases from V and 1 base from J; bases unmatched to any gene: 4. The CDR3 spans 15 residues. Germline V gives CDR1 LGHNA, CDR2 YSLEER. The CDR3 nucleotides are TGCGCCAGCAGACCCGGGACAGGGAACACCGGGGAGCTGTTTTTT. Translated: CASRPGTGNTGELFF.

CDR3 residues: CASSWRTGWDTEAFF. The DNA of the CDR3 is TGTGCCAGCAGCTGGAGGACAGGGTGGGACACTGAAGCTTTCTTT. This chain connects TRBV5-6 to TRBJ1-1, with 8 bases aligning to TRBD1. V gave up 3 bases and J gave up 3 bases; unmatched junction bases: 7. Germline CDR1 is SGHDT and CDR2 is YYEEEE. The CDR3 is 15 amino acids.

The chain couples TRBV11-2 to TRBJ2-1, with TRBD2 identical over 13 bases. The CDR3 runs 14 residues. Germline CDR1 and CDR2: SGHAT and FQNNGV. V lost 5 bases, J lost 7 bases, and 2 bases stayed unmatched. The CDR3 DNA follows: TGTGCCAGCAGCCCGGGACTAGCGGGGAATGAGCAGTTCTTC. It yields the protein CASSPGLAGNEQFF. Full variable domain (missing parts from reference TRBV11-2 and TRBJ2-1): EAGVAQSPRYKIIEKRQSVAFWCNPISGHATLYWYQQILGQGPKLLIQFQNNGVVDDSQLPKDRFSAERLKGVDSTLKIQPAKLEDSAVYLCASSPGLAGNEQFFGPGTRLTVL.

This sequence joins TRBV2 and TRBJ1-5; D gene unclear. The V gene's germline CDR1 is SNHLY and CDR2 FYNNEI. V was trimmed by 2 bases and J by 6 bases, leaving 8 bases between them. The CDR3 has 13 residues. CDR3 nucleotides: TGTGCCAGCAGTGAATATTTGAGTCAGCCCCAGCATTTT. Protein product: CASSEYLSQPQHF.

This clone appeared a single time. V usage is TRBV27 and J usage is TRBJ1-2, with TRBD1 identical over 10 bases. The V segment lost 6 bases and the J segment 4 bases; nucleotides outside the gene matches: 17. This CDR3 has 18 amino acids. Germline V gives CDR1 MNHEY, CDR2 SMNVEV (reference sequence). The chain's CDR3 is CASRPVGTGDHSGYGYTF. In nucleotides, the CDR3 is TGTGCCAGCAGGCCCGTAGGGACAGGGGACCACTCTGGCTATGGCTACACCTTC.

The genes are TRBV9 and TRBJ2-1; 7 bases line up with TRBD2. The CDR3 length is 19 residues. V shed 4 bases, J shed 4 bases, and the junction held 20 bases outside the gene matches. In germline, CDR1 is SGDLS, CDR2 YYNGEE. The CDR3 region is CASSPLSLLPSGAYNEQFF. The CDR3 region has the DNA TGTGCCAGCAGCCCCCTTTCCCTTTTACCGAGCGGGGCGTACAATGAGCAGTTCTTC. Full variable domain (missing parts from reference TRBV9 and TRBJ2-1): DSGVTQTPKHLITATGQRVTLRCSPRSGDLSVYWYQQSLDQGLQFLIQYYNGEERAKGNILERFSAQQFPDLHSELNLSSLELGDSALYFCASSPLSLLPSGAYNEQFFGPGTRLTVL.